This T cell receptor (beta chain) was retrieved from a study of long-term antiretroviral therapy in people with HIV. Germline CDR1 reads SSHAT; CDR2 reads FNYEAQ (reference sequence). The CDR3 sequence is 13 residues long. This clone was observed a single time. Its antigen is unidentified. At one of its ends the junction is not consistent with the germline gene, which may arise from a read error. The authors ran the immunoSEQ assay, v3.0, at survey level. Here immunoSEQ multiplex PCR was the method, and the copy in TCRdb shows in-frame clones only, minus some. The repertoire holds 20,000 to 30,000 clones, around 88% seen once, with roughly 5.6% in the top ten. Study-wide points: The ART regimens used between the mid-2000s and the late 2010s may be less effective than current ones.

The sample consisted of unsorted PBMCs, taken 3 years after starting antiretroviral therapy. The chain uses TRBV7-7 and TRBJ2-5; no reliable D call. The clonotype originates from a man between 18 and 35 years old with HIV. The CDR3 loop is CASSLIGQETQYF. CDR3 nucleotides: TGTGCTAGCAGCTTAATTGGGCAAGAGACCCAGTACTTC.